Presented here are 6 T cell receptor beta chains from one specimen sequenced in a study of blood T cell repertoires in COVID-19. Clones were read by immunoSEQ multiplex PCR, and TCRdb kept only the in-frame ones, dropping some. In the table there are about 18,000 clones, around 90% of which are singletons. Source material: peripheral blood. The receptors come from a human donor in a cohort sampled during active COVID-19.

CDR3 protein: CASSILAGPPKTQYF. The CDR3 DNA reads as TGTGCCAGCAGCATACTAGCGGGGCCCCCTAAGACCCAGTACTTC. J is TRBJ2-5 and V is TRBV2; 10 positions agree with TRBD2. There are 15 residues in the CDR3. V trimming: 6 bases; J trimming: 6 bases; junction bases outside the gene matches: 10. Germline V lookup: CDR1 SNHLY, CDR2 FYNNEI. Complete variable domain (other parts from reference TRBV2 and TRBJ2-5): EPEVTQTPSHQVTQMGQEVILRCVPISNHLYFYWYRQILGQKVEFLVSFYNNEISEKSEIFDDQFSVERPDGSNFTLKIRSTKLEDSAMYFCASSILAGPPKTQYFGPGTRLLVL.

This clone was observed once. The V and J genes are TRBV28 and TRBJ2-6; 13 nucleotides align to TRBD2. The V segment lost 4 bases and the J segment 4 bases; nucleotides outside the gene matches: 7. The CDR3 sequence is 18 residues long. Germline lookup yields CDR1 MDHEN and CDR2 SYDVKM. DNA of the CDR3: TGTGCCAGCAGTTCTCGACTAGCGGGAGGTTCAGGGGCCAACGTCCTGACTTTC. Translating it yields CASSSRLAGGSGANVLTF.

The rearrangement joins TRBV14 to TRBJ2-1, with D tentatively TRBD2 (5 bases). V was shortened by 3 bases and J by 5 bases, with 14 bases between the two germline ends. Per the germline V gene, CDR1 is SGHDN and CDR2 is FVKESK. The CDR3 has 15 residues. CDR3 protein: CASSHWTAAHNEQFF. CDR3 sequence (DNA): TGTGCCAGCAGCCATTGGACTGCCGCCCACAATGAGCAGTTCTTC.

The chain has TRBV5-1 and TRBJ1-1, with TRBD1 matching over 7 bases. The CDR3 consists of 15 residues. The junction had 3 bases not matched to a gene; V was cut back by 0 bases and J by 1 base. Germline CDR1 SGHRS, CDR2 YFSETQ. The CDR3, as DNA: TGCGCCAGCAGCTTGGGACAGGGAAGGAACACTGAAGCTTTCTTT. Translating gives CASSLGQGRNTEAFF.

CDR3 sequence: CASSQNRGQGQETQYF. Here the CDR3 DNA reads TGTGCCAGCAGCCAGAACAGGGGGCAGGGGCAAGAGACCCAGTACTTC. The chain is built from TRBV3-1 (or the pseudogene TRBV3-2) and TRBJ2-5, with 9 bases matching TRBD1. Germline CDR1 reads LGHDT; CDR2 reads YNNKEL (reference sequence). The junction had 7 bases not matched to a gene; V was cut back by 3 bases and J by 2 bases. The CDR3 length is 16 residues.

This CDR3 is CSASSGVNQPQHF. CDR3 nucleotides: TGCAGTGCTAGTTCAGGGGTCAATCAGCCCCAGCATTTT. The chain is built from TRBV20-1 and TRBJ1-5; D is possibly TRBD1 (6 bases). CDR3 size: 13 residues. Germline CDR1 and CDR2: DFQATT and SNEGSKA (reference sequence). Trimming pared 3 bases from V and 3 bases from J, leaving 9 bases between.